These T cell receptor beta chains were read from a single sample in a study of blood T cell repertoires in COVID-19. Repertoires were generated with immunoSEQ multiplex PCR, while TCRdb's copy carries only in-frame clones and drops some. Counted here are 130,000 or so clones, about 90% occurring once; the ten biggest clones make up around 20%. Sequencing was performed on peripheral blood. The receptors were gathered from a woman in her forties or fifties who had recovered from COVID-19. CDR3s include the opening cysteine and the closing phenylalanine or tryptophan. Each record gives: V gene, clone size, CDR3 protein. Not all rows give a size; the values are once, few, many and, for expanded clones, a class.

>TRBV3-1/TRBV3-2|-
CASSMLALDTQYF
>TRBV4-1|once
CASSQVDRGSSQPQHF
>TRBV11-3|-
CASSLRSGTSGNEQFF
>TRBV5-1|-
CASRPWAGLETQYF
>TRBV3-1/TRBV3-2|-
CASSQGRGSRVGPQHF
>TRBV18|-
CASSYRQKEYGYTF
>TRBV4-2|-
CASSQDDGFAEDNEQFF
>TRBV19|-
CASRPTGLSSYEQYF
>TRBV12-3/TRBV12-4|-
CASSPKLKTQYF
>TRBV2|-
CASRRGQANEKLFF
>TRBV5-6|-
CASSLQETQYF
>TRBV2|-
CASRGQGVPNEQFF
>TRBV11-3|-
CASSRGSGEYQETQYF
>TRBV5-5|-
CASSSRGSPLHF
>TRBV7-9|-
CASSLRGSGNTIYF
>TRBV10-3|-
CAISESFYRGRRGNTIYF
>TRBV10-3|-
CAISPPRGEDTQYF
>TRBV4-3|-
CASSQIRDSNFLPSYEQYF
>TRBV14|-
CASSQVRTYEQYF
>TRBV5-1|-
CASSQGQFNEKLFF
>TRBV7-3|-
CASSPDAGGRAGELFF
>TRBV19|-
CASMDHLGRAYGYTF
>TRBV2|-
CASSLYSQNSPLHF
>TRBV11-2|-
CASSSWGGIGETQYF
>TRBV5-4|-
CASSGGGQGNTEAFF
>TRBV6-2/TRBV6-3|-
CASSDLPGLAGRGNEQFF
>TRBV7-2|few
CASSAPPGTSGIQETQYF
>TRBV5-4|-
CASSGPGRGDTEAFF
>TRBV19|-
CASSIGGGAYNEQFF
>TRBV11-2|-
CASSSNGGETQYF
>TRBV5-1|-
CASSPRGAGGPADTQYF
>TRBV5-1|-
CASSLLGGNRGANVLTF
>TRBV5-1|-
CASSSTGGQGDTIYF
>TRBV11-3|-
CASSPLSGGGANEQFF
>TRBV3-1/TRBV3-2|once
CASSQIGVEQYF
>TRBV5-5|few
CASRWMPGNTEAFF
>TRBV6-1|once
CASSEAANQPQHF
>TRBV6-4|once
CASSDSADSGGALFF
>TRBV7-9|-
CASSSTGTQYF
>TRBV11-2|once
CASSLASGTGYNEQFF
>TRBV2|few
CASTEIQGYEQYF
>TRBV7-9|-
CASSFLAGRHTEAFF
>TRBV19|-
CASSIDRGSQETQYF
>TRBV2|-
CAGQSRGTDTQYF
>TRBV11-3|once
CASSPFPPSGRGDTQYF
>TRBV7-8|-
CASSLRVMASYEQYF
>TRBV15|-
CATSRDSGWISTEAFF
>TRBV19|-
CASRKTGGARYGYTF
>TRBV29-1|-
CSVRSGDASEAFF
>TRBV18|-
CASSPGLADNNEQFF